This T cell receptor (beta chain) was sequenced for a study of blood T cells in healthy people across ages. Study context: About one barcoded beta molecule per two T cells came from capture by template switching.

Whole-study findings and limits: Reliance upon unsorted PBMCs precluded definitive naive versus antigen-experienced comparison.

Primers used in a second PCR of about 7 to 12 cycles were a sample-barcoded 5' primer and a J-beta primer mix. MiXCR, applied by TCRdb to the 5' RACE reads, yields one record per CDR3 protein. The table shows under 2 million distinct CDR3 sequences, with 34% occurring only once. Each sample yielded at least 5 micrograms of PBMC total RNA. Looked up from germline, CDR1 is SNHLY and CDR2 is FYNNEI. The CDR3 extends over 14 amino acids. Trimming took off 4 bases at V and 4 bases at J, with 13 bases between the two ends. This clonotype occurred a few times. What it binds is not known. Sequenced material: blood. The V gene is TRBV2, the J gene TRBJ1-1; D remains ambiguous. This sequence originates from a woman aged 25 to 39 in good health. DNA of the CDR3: TGTGCCAGCAGTGCTGAGAGAGTAGGCACTGAAGCTTTCTTT. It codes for CASSAERVGTEAFF. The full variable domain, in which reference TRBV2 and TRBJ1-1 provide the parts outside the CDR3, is EPEVTQTPSHQVTQMGQEVILRCVPISNHLYFYWYRQILGQKVEFLVSFYNNEISEKSEIFDDQFSVERPDGSNFTLKIRSTKLEDSAMYFCASSAERVGTEAFFGQGTRLTVV.